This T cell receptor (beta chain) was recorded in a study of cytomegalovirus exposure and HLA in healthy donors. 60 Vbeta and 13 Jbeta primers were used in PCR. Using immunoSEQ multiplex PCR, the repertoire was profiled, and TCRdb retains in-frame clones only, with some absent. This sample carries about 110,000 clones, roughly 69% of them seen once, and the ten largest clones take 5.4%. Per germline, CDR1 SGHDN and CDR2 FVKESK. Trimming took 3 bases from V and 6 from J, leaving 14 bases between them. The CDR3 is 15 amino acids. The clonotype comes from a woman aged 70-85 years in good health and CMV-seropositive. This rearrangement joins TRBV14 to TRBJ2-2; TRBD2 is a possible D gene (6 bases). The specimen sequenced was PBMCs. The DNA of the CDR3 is TGTGCCAGCAGCCAGTCACGAGCGGGTCCCGGGGAGCTGTTTTTT. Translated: CASSQSRAGPGELFF.